Listed below are T cell receptor beta chains from one sample, sequenced in a study of blood T cells in healthy people across ages. A single record per CDR3 protein comes from TCRdb applying MiXCR to the 5' RACE reads. Here the sample spans around 900,000 distinct CDR3 sequences, just over 50% being singletons. Sequenced sample: blood. The source is an older woman in good health. CDR3s include the opening cysteine and the closing phenylalanine or tryptophan. The order of the fields is clone size, V gene, CDR3 length, J gene, D gene, CDR3 DNA, CDR3 protein. A D gene is named only where the DNA matches it firmly. Clone size is stated in some rows and not others, as once, few, many or a class when expanded.

>.|TRBV6-5|15|TRBJ2-7|.
TGTGCCAGCAGTTCCCCGGGACGAGGAACCTACGAGCAGTACTTC
CASSSPGRGTYEQYF
>.|TRBV20-1|15|TRBJ1-2|.
TGCAGTGCCGACCTTGGGGCGTCAAAGATGTTTGGCTACACCTTC
CSADLGASKMFGYTF
>.|TRBV4-2|15|TRBJ2-5|.
TGTGCCAGCAGCCAAGAGTATCTCTGGGCCGAGACCCAGTACTTC
CASSQEYLWAETQYF
>.|TRBV21-1|13|TRBJ2-7|.
TGTGCCAGCAGCAATTGCTGCGCCTACGAGCAGTACTTC
CASSNCCAYEQYF
>many|TRBV20-1|14|TRBJ2-4|.
TGCAGTGCTAGGGACAGTATAGCCAAAAACATTCAGTACTTC
CSARDSIAKNIQYF
>few|TRBV7-2|15|TRBJ2-7|TRBD2
TGTGCCAGCAGTTTTCGGACTAGCGGGAGCTACGAGCAGTACTTC
CASSFRTSGSYEQYF
>few|TRBV10-3|11|TRBJ2-7|.
TGTGCCATCAGGGAGATAGGGGAGCAGTACTTC
CAIREIGEQYF
>.|TRBV28|16|TRBJ2-5|.
TGTGCCAGCAGTTTCTCCGCCCGGGGTTCAATGGAGACCCAGTACTTC
CASSFSARGSMETQYF
>.|TRBV5-1|16|TRBJ2-4|TRBD1
TGCGCCAGCAGCTTGGGCCCAGGGGGTATGGGAAACATTCAGTACTTC
CASSLGPGGMGNIQYF
>.|TRBV29-1|12|TRBJ1-1|.
TGCAGCGTTTCGGGGTCGATCACTGAAGCTTTCTTT
CSVSGSITEAFF
>few|TRBV20-1|16|TRBJ2-1|TRBD2
TGCAGTGCTAGGTTCCTAGCGGGCCCGGGCTACAATGAGCAGTTCTTC
CSARFLAGPGYNEQFF
>many|TRBV7-2|14|TRBJ2-5|.
TGTGCCAGCAGCTTATCCGGGCGAAGAGAGACCCAGTACTTC
CASSLSGRRETQYF
>.|TRBV10-3|14|TRBJ2-7|TRBD2
TGTGCCACGGCCGGACTAGCGGAGCCCTACGAGCAGTACTTC
CATAGLAEPYEQYF
>.|TRBV2|14|TRBJ2-4|TRBD1
TGTGCCAGCAGTGACGACAGGGGGCCGAACATTCAGTACTTC
CASSDDRGPNIQYF
>few|TRBV29-1|14|TRBJ2-5|TRBD1
TGCAGCGTTGAAGCGACAGGGGTCCCAGAGACCCAGTACTTC
CSVEATGVPETQYF
>.|TRBV6-2/TRBV6-3|14|TRBJ1-5|TRBD1
TGTGCCAGCAGGGTGACAGGGATGGACCAGCCCCAGCATTTT
CASRVTGMDQPQHF
>.|TRBV4-3|15|TRBJ1-6|TRBD1
TGCGCCAGCAGCCCCAAGACAGGGCTGGATTCACCCCTCCACTTT
CASSPKTGLDSPLHF
>few|TRBV6-1|12|TRBJ1-1|.
TGTGCCAGCAGTGAAGGGGTTGTAGGGGCTTTCTTT
CASSEGVVGAFF
>.|TRBV5-1|14|TRBJ2-7|.
TGCGCCAGCAGCTTGAGGGGGGGCAACTACGAGCAGTACTTC
CASSLRGGNYEQYF
>.|TRBV12-3/TRBV12-4|13|TRBJ2-7|TRBD2
TGTGCCAGCACCACCACGGGGGGATACGAGCAGTACTTC
CASTTTGGYEQYF
>.|TRBV29-1|15|TRBJ2-4|TRBD2
TGCAGCGTTGAAGAGGGAGCTAGCGGGAGATATGAGCAGTACTTC
CSVEEGASGRYEQYF
>.|TRBV7-2|14|TRBJ1-5|.
TGTGCCAGCAGCTTAACCGTTACCAATCAGCCCCAGCATTTT
CASSLTVTNQPQHF
>.|TRBV27|21|TRBJ2-7|TRBD2
TGTGCCAGCAGTTTGCGGGGCCAAAGGACTAGCGGGAGGGGAGGCAACAATGAGCAGTACTTC
CASSLRGQRTSGRGGNNEQYF
>.|TRBV30|14|TRBJ2-7|.
TGTGCCTGGAGTGTAGGCACAGGGTGGTACGAGCAGTACTTC
CAWSVGTGWYEQYF
>many|TRBV4-2|12|TRBJ2-5|.
TGTGCCAGCAGCCACCTGGGAGAGACCCAGTACTTC
CASSHLGETQYF
>.|TRBV10-3|15|TRBJ2-7|TRBD2
TGTGCCATCAGTAGGGGGCTAGCGGGGATCTACGAGCAGTACTTC
CAISRGLAGIYEQYF
>.|TRBV7-2|15|TRBJ1-5|.
TGTGCCAGCAGCCCGGCCGGGGCAGGGAGTCAGCCCCAGCATTTT
CASSPAGAGSQPQHF
>.|TRBV7-9|13|TRBJ2-2|.
TGTGCCAGCAGCTCAGCAGGTGCCGGGGAGCTGTTTTTT
CASSSAGAGELFF
>.|TRBV20-1|20|TRBJ2-3|TRBD2
TGCAGTGCTAACCACGGTCCAGGGACTAGCGGGGGAGGTGGCGCAGATACGCAGTATTTT
CSANHGPGTSGGGGADTQYF
>.|TRBV6-5|16|TRBJ2-5|.
TGTGCCAGCAGTTACTCGATAGAGGGGGTGAGAGAGACCCAGTACTTC
CASSYSIEGVRETQYF
>.|TRBV20-1|15|TRBJ2-2|TRBD2
TGCAGTGCCCGGGGACTAGCGAAGAACACCGGGGAGCTGTTTTTT
CSARGLAKNTGELFF
>.|TRBV6-2/TRBV6-3|16|TRBJ2-1|TRBD1
TGTGCCAGCAATACCAAACGACAGGGTTCTAACAATGAGCAGTTCTTC
CASNTKRQGSNNEQFF
>few|TRBV3-1|12|TRBJ1-4|.
TGTGCCAGCAGCCGGCTCTCTGAAAAACTGTTTTTT
CASSRLSEKLFF
>few|TRBV9|16|TRBJ2-3|.
TGTGCCAGCAGCGAGGCCTTGGACGGAATCACAGATACGCAGTATTTT
CASSEALDGITDTQYF
>.|TRBV5-6|16|TRBJ2-3|TRBD1
TGTGCCAGCAGCTGGGGTGGACAGGGGGCCACAGATACGCAGTATTTT
CASSWGGQGATDTQYF
>.|TRBV20-1|13|TRBJ2-3|.
TGCAGTGCTAGAGGCCTGGGAGCAGATACGCAGTATTTT
CSARGLGADTQYF
>.|TRBV27|16|TRBJ1-1|.
TGTGCCAGCAGGATCTGGGGGGCTAGTGGAAACACTGAAGCTTTCTTT
CASRIWGASGNTEAFF
>.|TRBV20-1|15|TRBJ2-7|.
TGCAGTGCCCGAGGAGGCGGGGCTAACTCCTACGAGCAGTACTTC
CSARGGGANSYEQYF
>.|TRBV4-1|15|TRBJ1-2|TRBD1
TGCGCCAGCAGCCCGGGACAGGGGGCGAAGGATGGCTACACCTTC
CASSPGQGAKDGYTF